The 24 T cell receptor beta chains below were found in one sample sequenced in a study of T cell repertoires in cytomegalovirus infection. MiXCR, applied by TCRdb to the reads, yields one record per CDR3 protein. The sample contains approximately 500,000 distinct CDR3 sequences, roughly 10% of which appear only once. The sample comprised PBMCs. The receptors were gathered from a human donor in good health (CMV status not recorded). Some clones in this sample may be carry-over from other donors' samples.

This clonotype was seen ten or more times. DNA for the CDR3: TGTGCCAGCAGCTTATCGGGGCGGGGGGACTACGAGCAGTACTTC. This encodes CASSLSGRGDYEQYF. The V and J genes are TRBV11-2 and TRBJ2-7, with 8 positions matching TRBD2. This CDR3 comprises 15 residues. V was clipped by 2 bases and J by 3 bases; unmatched bases: 6. Germline CDR1 and CDR2: SGHAT and FQNNGV.

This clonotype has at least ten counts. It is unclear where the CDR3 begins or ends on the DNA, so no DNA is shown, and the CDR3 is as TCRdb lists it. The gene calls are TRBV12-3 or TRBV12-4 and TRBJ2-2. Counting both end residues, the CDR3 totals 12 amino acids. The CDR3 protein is CASSFGAGELFF.

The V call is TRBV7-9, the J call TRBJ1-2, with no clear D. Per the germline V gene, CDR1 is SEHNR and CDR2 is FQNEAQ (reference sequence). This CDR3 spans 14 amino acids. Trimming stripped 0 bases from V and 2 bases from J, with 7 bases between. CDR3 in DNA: TGTGCCAGCAGCTTAGCGTGGGAAAACTATGGCTACACCTTC. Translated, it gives CASSLAWENYGYTF.

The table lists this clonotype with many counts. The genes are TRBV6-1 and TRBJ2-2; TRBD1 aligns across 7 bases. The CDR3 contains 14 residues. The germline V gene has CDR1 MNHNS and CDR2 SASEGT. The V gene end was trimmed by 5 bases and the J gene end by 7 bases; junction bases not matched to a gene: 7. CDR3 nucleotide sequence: TGTGCCAGCAGTCCAGACAGGGATGACGGGGAGCTGTTTTTT. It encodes CASSPDRDDGELFF.

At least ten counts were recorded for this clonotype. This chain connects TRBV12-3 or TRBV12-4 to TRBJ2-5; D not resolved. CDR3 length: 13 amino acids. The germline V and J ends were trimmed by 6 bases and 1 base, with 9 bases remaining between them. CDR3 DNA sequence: TGTGCCAGCAGCTGGACCGGCCAAGAGACCCAGTACTTC. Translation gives CASSWTGQETQYF.

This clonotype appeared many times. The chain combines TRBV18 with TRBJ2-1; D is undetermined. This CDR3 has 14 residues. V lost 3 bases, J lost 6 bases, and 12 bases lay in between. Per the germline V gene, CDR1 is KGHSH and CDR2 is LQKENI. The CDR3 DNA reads TGTGCCAGCTCACCGCCGTCACTCCCCAATGAGCAGTTCTTC. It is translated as CASSPPSLPNEQFF.

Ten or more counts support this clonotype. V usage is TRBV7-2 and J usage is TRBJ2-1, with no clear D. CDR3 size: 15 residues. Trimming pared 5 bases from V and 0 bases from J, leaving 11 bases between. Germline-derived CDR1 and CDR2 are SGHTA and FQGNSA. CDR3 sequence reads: CASSPAGRSYNEQFF. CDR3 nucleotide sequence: TGTGCCAGCAGCCCAGCCGGCCGCTCCTACAATGAGCAGTTCTTC.

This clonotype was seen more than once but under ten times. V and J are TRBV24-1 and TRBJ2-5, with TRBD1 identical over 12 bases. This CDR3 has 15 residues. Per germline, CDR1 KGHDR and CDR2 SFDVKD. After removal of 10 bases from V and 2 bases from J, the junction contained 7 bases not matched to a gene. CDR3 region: CATSGTGGLQETQYF. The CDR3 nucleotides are TGTGCCACGTCCGGGACAGGGGGCTTACAAGAGACCCAGTACTTC.

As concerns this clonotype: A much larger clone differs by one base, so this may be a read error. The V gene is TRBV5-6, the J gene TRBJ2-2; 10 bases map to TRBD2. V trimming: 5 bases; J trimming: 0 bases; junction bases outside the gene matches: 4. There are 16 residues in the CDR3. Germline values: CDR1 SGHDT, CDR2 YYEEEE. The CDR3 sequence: CASSFGLAANTGELFF. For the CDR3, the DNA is TGTGCCAGCAGTTTCGGACTAGCGGCGAACACCGGGGAGCTGTTTTTT.

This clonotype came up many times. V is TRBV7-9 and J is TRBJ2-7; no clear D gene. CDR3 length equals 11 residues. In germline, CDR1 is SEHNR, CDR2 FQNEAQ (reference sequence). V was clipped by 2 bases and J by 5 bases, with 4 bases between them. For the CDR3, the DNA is TGTGCCAGCAGCTTAACCCACGAGCAGTACTTC. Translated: CASSLTHEQYF.

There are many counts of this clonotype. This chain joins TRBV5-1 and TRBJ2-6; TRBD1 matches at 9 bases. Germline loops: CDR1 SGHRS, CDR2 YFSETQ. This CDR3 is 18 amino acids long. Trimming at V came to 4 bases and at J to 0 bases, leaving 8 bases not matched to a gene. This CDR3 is CASSLTGGTLSGANVLTF. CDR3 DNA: TGCGCCAGCAGCCTAACAGGGGGCACTCTCTCTGGGGCCAACGTCCTGACTTTC.

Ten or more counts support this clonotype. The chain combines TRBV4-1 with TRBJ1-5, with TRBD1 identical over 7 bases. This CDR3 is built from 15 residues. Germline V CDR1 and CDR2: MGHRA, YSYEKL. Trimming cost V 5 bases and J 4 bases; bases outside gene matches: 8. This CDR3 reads CASSTPQGNNQPQHF. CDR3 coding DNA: TGCGCCAGCAGCACTCCACAGGGGAATAATCAGCCCCAGCATTTT.

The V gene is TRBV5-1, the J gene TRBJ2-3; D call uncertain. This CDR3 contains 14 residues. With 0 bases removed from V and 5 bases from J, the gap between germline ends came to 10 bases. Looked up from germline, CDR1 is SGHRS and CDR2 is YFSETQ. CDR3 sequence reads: CASSLEGSIDTQYF. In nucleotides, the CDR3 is TGCGCCAGCAGCTTGGAGGGATCGATAGATACGCAGTATTTT.

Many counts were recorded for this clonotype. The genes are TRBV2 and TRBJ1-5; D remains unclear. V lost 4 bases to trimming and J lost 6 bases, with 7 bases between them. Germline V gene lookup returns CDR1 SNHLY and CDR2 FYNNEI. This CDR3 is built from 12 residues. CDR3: CASSVFAQPQHF. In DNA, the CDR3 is TGTGCCAGCAGTGTCTTTGCTCAGCCCCAGCATTTT.

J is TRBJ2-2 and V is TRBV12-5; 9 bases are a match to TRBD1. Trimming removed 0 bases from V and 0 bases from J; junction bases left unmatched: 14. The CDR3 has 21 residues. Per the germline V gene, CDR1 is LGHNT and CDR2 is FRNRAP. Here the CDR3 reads CASGLVILLGWDRANTGELFF. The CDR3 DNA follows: TGTGCTAGTGGTTTGGTAATTTTGTTGGGCTGGGACAGGGCGAACACCGGGGAGCTGTTTTTT.

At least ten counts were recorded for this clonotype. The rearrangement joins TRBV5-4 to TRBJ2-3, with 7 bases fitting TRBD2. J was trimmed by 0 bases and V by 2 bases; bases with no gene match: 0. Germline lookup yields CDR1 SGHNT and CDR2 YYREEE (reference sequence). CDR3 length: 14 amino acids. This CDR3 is CASSLAGSTDTQYF. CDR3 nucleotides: TGTGCCAGCAGCTTAGCGGGAAGCACAGATACGCAGTATTTT.

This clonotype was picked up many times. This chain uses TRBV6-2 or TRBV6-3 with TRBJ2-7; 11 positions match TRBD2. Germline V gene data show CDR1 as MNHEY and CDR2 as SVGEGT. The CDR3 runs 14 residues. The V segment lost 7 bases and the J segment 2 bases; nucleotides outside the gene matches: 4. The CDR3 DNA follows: TGTGCCAGCACCCTAGCGGGAGGCGCCTACGAGCAGTACTTC. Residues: CASTLAGGAYEQYF.

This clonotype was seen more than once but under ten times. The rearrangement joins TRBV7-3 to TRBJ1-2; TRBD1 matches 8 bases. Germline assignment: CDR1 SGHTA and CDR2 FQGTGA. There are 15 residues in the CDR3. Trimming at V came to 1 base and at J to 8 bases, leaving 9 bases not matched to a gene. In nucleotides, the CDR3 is TGTGCCAGCAGCTTAAGTCAGGGGGCGTGGAACGGCTACACCTTC. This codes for CASSLSQGAWNGYTF.

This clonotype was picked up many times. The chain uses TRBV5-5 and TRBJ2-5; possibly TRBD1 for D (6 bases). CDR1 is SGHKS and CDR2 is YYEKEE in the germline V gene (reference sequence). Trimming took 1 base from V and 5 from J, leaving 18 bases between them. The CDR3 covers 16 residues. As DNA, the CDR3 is TGTGCCAGCAGCTTGTCCCCCAGGGGATCTTCGGAGACCCAGTACTTC. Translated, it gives CASSLSPRGSSETQYF.

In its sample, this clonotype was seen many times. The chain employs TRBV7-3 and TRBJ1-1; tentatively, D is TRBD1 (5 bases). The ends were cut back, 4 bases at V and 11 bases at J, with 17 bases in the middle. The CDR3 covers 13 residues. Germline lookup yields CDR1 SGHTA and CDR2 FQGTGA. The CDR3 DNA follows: TGTGCCAGCAGCTCCGGGGACTCAGCCGACGCTTTCTTT. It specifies CASSSGDSADAFF.

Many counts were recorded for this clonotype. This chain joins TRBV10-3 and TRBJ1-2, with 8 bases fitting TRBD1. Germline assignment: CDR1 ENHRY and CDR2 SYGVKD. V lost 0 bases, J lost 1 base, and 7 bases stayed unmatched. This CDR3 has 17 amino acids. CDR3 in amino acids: CAISESETGAFNYGYTF. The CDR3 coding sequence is TGTGCCATCAGTGAGTCCGAGACAGGGGCGTTTAACTATGGCTACACCTTC.

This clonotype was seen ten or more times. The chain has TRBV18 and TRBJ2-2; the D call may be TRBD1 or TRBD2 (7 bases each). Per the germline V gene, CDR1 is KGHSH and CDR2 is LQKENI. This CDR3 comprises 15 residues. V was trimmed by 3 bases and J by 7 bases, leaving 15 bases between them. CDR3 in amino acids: CASSPRQGLYGELFF. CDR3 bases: TGTGCCAGCTCACCTCGACAGGGACTATACGGGGAGCTGTTTTTT.

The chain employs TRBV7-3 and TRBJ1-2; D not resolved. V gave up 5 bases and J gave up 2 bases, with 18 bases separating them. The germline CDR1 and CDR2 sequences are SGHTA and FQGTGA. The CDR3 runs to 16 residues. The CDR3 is CASSAQEGRSNYGYTF. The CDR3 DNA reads TGTGCCAGCAGCGCCCAAGAAGGACGGTCAAACTATGGCTACACCTTC.

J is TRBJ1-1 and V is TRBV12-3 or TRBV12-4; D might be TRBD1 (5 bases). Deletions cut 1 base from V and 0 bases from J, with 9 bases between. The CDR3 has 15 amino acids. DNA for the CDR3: TGTGCCAGCAGTTTAGACGGAGGGGTGAACACTGAAGCTTTCTTT. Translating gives CASSLDGGVNTEAFF.